This T cell receptor (beta chain) was obtained from a study of beta chain features in type 1 diabetes. Points from the study as a whole: In all four CD4+ subsets, TCRB CDR3 length was significantly, moderately reduced in type 1 diabetes.

This clone was found a few times. What it binds is not known. This CDR3 contains 14 residues. Germline V gene sequence: CDR1 MNHEY, CDR2 SVGAGI. The V end lost 2 bases, the J end lost 6 bases, and 11 bases lay between the germline ends. The entirety of the isolated RNA underwent reverse transcription, so expressed TCRB transcripts were sequenced. Profiled with immunoSEQ multiplex PCR; TCRdb holds only in-frame clones, not every one. The sample yields hundreds of thousands of clones, more than 13% seen once. Without exception, sorted populations had purity beyond 95%. The sample consisted of naive CD4+ T cells from blood. The chain combines TRBV6-5 with TRBJ1-5; a possible D gene is TRBD1 (6 bases). The receptor was derived from a young man with type 1 diabetes. The CDR3 reads CASSYRGSGQPQHF. In DNA, the CDR3 is TGTGCCAGCAGTTACAGGGGGTCTGGTCAGCCCCAGCATTTT.